This entry lists 16 T cell receptor beta chains sequenced from one sample in a study of T cell repertoires in cytomegalovirus infection. TCRdb itself ran the reads through MiXCR, one entry per CDR3 protein. The table has more than 150,000 distinct CDR3 sequences, 17% seen once. The sequenced sample was CD8+ T cells from PBMCs. The receptors derive from a human donor in good health (CMV status not recorded). Some clones in this sample may be carry-over from other donors' samples.

This clonotype appeared a few times. The CDR3 sequence: CASRNSLYEQYF. CDR3 DNA: TGCGCCAGCAGAAATTCTCTCTACGAGCAGTACTTC. J is TRBJ2-7 and V is TRBV5-1; D not resolved. The germline V and J ends were trimmed by 5 bases and 3 bases, with 9 bases remaining between them. The CDR3 length is 12 residues. CDR1 and CDR2 (germline): SGHRS, YFSETQ.

The chain links TRBV15 to TRBJ2-1; D gene unclear. Between the trimmed V and J ends, which lost 4 bases and 9 bases, there was a span of 19 bases. The CDR3 loop spans 15 amino acids. Germline CDR1 reads LNHNV; CDR2 reads YYDKDF (reference sequence). The CDR3: CATSTGNSQVGEQFF. Here the CDR3 DNA reads TGTGCCACCAGCACTGGGAACAGTCAAGTAGGTGAGCAGTTCTTC.

This clonotype has more than one count but fewer than ten. The V gene is TRBV28, the J gene TRBJ2-7; 10 bases line up with TRBD2. The CDR3 consists of 16 residues. CDR1 and CDR2 (germline): MDHEN, SYDVKM. V lost 7 bases and J lost 6; bases outside the gene matches: 15. Written as DNA, the CDR3 is TGTGCCAGCACCCAAGGGGCTAGCGGGAGCGCGGGCGAGCAGTACTTC. Encoded protein: CASTQGASGSAGEQYF.

This clonotype was found a few times. V usage is TRBV4-3 and J usage is TRBJ2-6; D gene unclear. The germline V and J ends were trimmed by 0 bases and 0 bases, with 9 bases remaining between them. This CDR3 comprises 17 residues. Germline-derived CDR1 and CDR2 are LGHNA and YSLEER. The CDR3 reads CASSQDAAHSGANVLTF. CDR3 nucleotide sequence: TGCGCCAGCAGCCAAGACGCCGCCCACTCTGGGGCCAACGTCCTGACTTTC.

The gene calls are TRBV6-2 or TRBV6-3 and TRBJ1-2; 8 bases are a match to TRBD1. Germline CDR1 reads MNHEY; CDR2 reads SVGEGT. CDR3 length equals 13 residues. V lost 5 bases and J lost 8; bases outside the gene matches: 7. Here the CDR3 reads CASSPGTGGGYTF. CDR3 coding DNA: TGTGCCAGCAGTCCCGGGACAGGAGGAGGCTACACCTTC.

V usage is TRBV6-5 and J usage is TRBJ2-7; unclear D gene. Germline V gene data show CDR1 as MNHEY and CDR2 as SVGAGI. This CDR3 region has 11 residues. V lost 5 bases and J 7 bases, leaving 9 bases between the germline ends. DNA of the CDR3: TGTGCCAGCAGTATAGGGCGGGAGCAGTACTTC. Its protein product is CASSIGREQYF.

This chain connects TRBV5-6 to TRBJ2-7, with D possibly being TRBD1 (5 bases). Germline CDR1 is SGHDT and CDR2 is YYEEEE. The CDR3 has 12 amino acids. The V end lost 0 bases, the J end lost 5 bases, and 6 bases lay between the germline ends. The CDR3 protein is CASSLEDNEQYF. The CDR3 coding sequence is TGTGCCAGCAGCTTGGAGGACAACGAGCAGTACTTC.

The sample holds a few counts of this clonotype. The chain joins TRBV28 to TRBJ2-7; unclear D gene. The V end was cut by 5 bases, the J end by 6 bases, with 17 bases between. Germline lookup yields CDR1 MDHEN and CDR2 SYDVKM. The CDR3 sequence is 14 residues long. CDR3 DNA: TGTGCCAGCAGTCCCCGGACGGAGACGGGCGAGCAGTACTTC. This translates into CASSPRTETGEQYF.

This clonotype has a handful of counts. The chain recombines TRBV7-8 with TRBJ2-7, with TRBD2 matching over 7 bases. CDR1 is SGHVS and CDR2 is FQNEAQ in the germline V gene. V shed 1 base and J 2 bases; nucleotides not matched to a gene: 5. This CDR3 is 15 amino acids long. DNA of the CDR3: TGTGCCAGCAGCTTAGAGCGGGGCTCGGCCTACGAGCAGTACTTC. It codes for CASSLERGSAYEQYF.

V is TRBV12-3 or TRBV12-4 and J is TRBJ2-5, with TRBD2 matching over 12 bases. V lost 7 bases, J lost 4 bases, and 4 bases stayed unmatched. This CDR3 region has 14 residues. CDR3 protein: CASTPGLAGETQYF. The CDR3 nucleotides read TGTGCCAGCACCCCGGGACTAGCGGGAGAGACCCAGTACTTC.

V gene TRBV14 combines with J gene TRBJ2-3; TRBD2 aligns across 7 bases. Losses at the gene ends were 0 bases for V and 2 bases for J; bases not matched to a gene: 8. The germline V gene encodes CDR1 SGHDN and CDR2 FVKESK. The CDR3 totals 17 residues. The CDR3 nucleotides read TGTGCCAGCAGCCAAGATCTAAGGGGACTACACACAGATACGCAGTATTTT. It is translated as CASSQDLRGLHTDTQYF.

This sequence joins TRBV28 and TRBJ1-4; possibly TRBD1 for D (5 bases). Germline V gene data show CDR1 as MDHEN and CDR2 as SYDVKM. Trimming shortened V by 3 bases and J by 8 bases, and 13 bases separated the two germline ends. The length of the CDR3 is 14 residues. Here the CDR3 DNA reads TGTGCCAGCAGTTTCCTAGGGGAGGAAGAAAAACTGTTTTTT. Translation gives CASSFLGEEEKLFF. Drawing the rest from reference TRBV28 and TRBJ1-4, the complete variable domain is DVKVTQSSRYLVKRTGEKVFLECVQDMDHENMFWYRQDPGLGLRLIYFSYDVKMKEKGDIPEGYSVSREKKERFSLILESASTNQTSMYLCASSFLGEEEKLFFGSGTQLSVL.

This clonotype was seen a handful of times. V usage is TRBV6-6 and J usage is TRBJ2-4; perhaps TRBD1 as D (6 bases). This CDR3 is 14 amino acids long. Germline CDR1 is MNHNY and CDR2 is SVGAGI (reference sequence). The V and J ends lost 6 bases and 8 bases respectively, with 17 bases between them. DNA for the CDR3: TGTGCCAGCAGCCGCGGACAGACCATGGACATTCAGTACTTC. It encodes CASSRGQTMDIQYF.

The chain joins TRBV27 to TRBJ1-1, with D perhaps TRBD1 (5 bases). CDR1 is MNHEY and CDR2 is SMNVEV in the germline V gene (reference sequence). This CDR3 is built from 12 residues. V was shortened by 8 bases and J by 3 bases, with 10 bases between the two germline ends. The CDR3 DNA sequence: TGTGCCAGCGGGGGACCTTACACTGAAGCTTTCTTT. As protein: CASGGPYTEAFF.

This clonotype has just a few counts. This chain uses TRBV12-3 or TRBV12-4 with TRBJ1-1; a possible D gene is TRBD1 (5 bases). The CDR3 length is 16 residues. Trimming stripped 6 bases from V and 3 bases from J, with 20 bases between. The CDR3 protein is CASSRPTLRGDTEAFF. The CDR3 region has the DNA TGTGCCAGCAGCCGACCTACCCTACGGGGGGACACTGAAGCTTTCTTT.

This clonotype was seen a handful of times. J is TRBJ1-5 and V is TRBV27; D possibly corresponds to TRBD1 (6 bases). Germline CDR1 is MNHEY and CDR2 is SMNVEV (reference sequence). The CDR3 runs to 15 residues. V gave up 4 bases and J gave up 3 bases, with 13 bases separating them. CDR3 amino acids: CASSSWTAINQPQHF. In DNA, the CDR3 is TGTGCCAGCAGTTCGTGGACAGCTATCAATCAGCCCCAGCATTTT.